Included here is one T cell receptor beta chain sequence, with context. The antigen is not known. This record belongs to a study of tissue T cells after allogeneic stem cell transplantation. Looking at the study overall: Four unmodified and three CD34-selected T-cell-depleted grafts went to graft-versus-host disease patients. Study-wide results and caveats: Across patients, clones rarely overlapped, yet motif clusters were shared tissue-specifically. Limitations included a small, clinically heterogeneous cohort and limited sampling depth.

The CDR3 is made up of 13 amino acids. Between the trimmed V and J ends, which lost 4 bases and 0 bases, there was a span of 10 bases. CDR1 is SQVTM and CDR2 is ANQGSEA in the germline V gene. Method: immunoSEQ multiplex PCR; TCRdb's copy keeps in-frame clones and lacks some. In the table there are fewer than 30,000 clones, roughly 87% of which are singletons. The TCR was taken from a woman aged 18 to 55 who later had graft-versus-host disease after an allogeneic stem cell transplant. The chain couples TRBV29-1 to TRBJ2-7; D is unclear. Specimen: blood, collected before transplantation. The CDR3 sequence: CSVVGRSSYEQYF. DNA for the CDR3: TGCAGCGTTGTCGGCCGGAGCTCCTACGAGCAGTACTTC.